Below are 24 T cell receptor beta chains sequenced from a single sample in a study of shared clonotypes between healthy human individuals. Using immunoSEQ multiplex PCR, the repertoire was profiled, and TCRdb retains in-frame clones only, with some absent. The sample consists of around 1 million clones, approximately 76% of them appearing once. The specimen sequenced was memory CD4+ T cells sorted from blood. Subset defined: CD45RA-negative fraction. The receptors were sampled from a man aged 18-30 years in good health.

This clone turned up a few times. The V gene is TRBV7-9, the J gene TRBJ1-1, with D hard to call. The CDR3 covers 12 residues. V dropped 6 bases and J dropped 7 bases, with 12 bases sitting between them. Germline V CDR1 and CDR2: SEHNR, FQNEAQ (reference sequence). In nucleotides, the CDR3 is TGTGCCAGCAGACTGGACGGATTTGAAGCTTTCTTT. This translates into CASRLDGFEAFF.

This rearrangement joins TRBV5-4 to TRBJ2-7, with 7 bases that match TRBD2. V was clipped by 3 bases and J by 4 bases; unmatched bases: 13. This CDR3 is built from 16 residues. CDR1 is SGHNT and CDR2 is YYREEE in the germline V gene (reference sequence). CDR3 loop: CASSSTSRAGGYEQYF. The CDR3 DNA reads TGTGCCAGCAGCTCGACCTCGCGGGCCGGGGGGTACGAGCAGTACTTC.

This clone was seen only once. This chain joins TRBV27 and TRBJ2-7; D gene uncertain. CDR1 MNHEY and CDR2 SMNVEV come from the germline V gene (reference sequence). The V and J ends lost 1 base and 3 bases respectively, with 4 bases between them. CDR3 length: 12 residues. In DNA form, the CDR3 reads TGTGCCAGCAGTTTATACGGCTACGAGCAGTACTTC. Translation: CASSLYGYEQYF.

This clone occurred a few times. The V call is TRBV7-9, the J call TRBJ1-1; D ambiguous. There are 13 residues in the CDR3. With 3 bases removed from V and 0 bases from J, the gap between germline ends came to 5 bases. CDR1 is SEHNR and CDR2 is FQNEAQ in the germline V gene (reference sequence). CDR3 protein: CASSFFMNTEAFF. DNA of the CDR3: TGTGCCAGCAGCTTTTTCATGAACACTGAAGCTTTCTTT.

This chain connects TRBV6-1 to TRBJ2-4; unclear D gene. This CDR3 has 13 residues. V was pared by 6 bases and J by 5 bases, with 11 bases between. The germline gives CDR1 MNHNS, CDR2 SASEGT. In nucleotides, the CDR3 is TGTGCCAGCAGCCCGACCGGCGAAAACATTCAGTACTTC. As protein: CASSPTGENIQYF.

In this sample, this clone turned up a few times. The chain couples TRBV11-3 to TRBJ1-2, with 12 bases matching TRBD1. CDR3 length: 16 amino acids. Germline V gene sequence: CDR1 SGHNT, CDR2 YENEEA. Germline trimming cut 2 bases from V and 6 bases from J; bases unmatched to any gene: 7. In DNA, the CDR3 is TGTGCCAGCAGCTTATCCGGGACAGGGGGCGAAAATGGCTACACCTTC. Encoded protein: CASSLSGTGGENGYTF.

CDR3 loop: CASSLAGGPGAKNIQYF. In nucleotides, the CDR3 is TGTGCCAGCAGCTTAGCGGGGGGGCCGGGGGCCAAAAACATTCAGTACTTC. V and J are TRBV5-4 and TRBJ2-4, with TRBD2 matching 10 bases. From germline, CDR1 is SGHNT and CDR2 YYREEE (reference sequence). V lost 2 bases to trimming and J lost 1 base; unmatched junction nucleotides: 6. The CDR3 runs to 17 residues.

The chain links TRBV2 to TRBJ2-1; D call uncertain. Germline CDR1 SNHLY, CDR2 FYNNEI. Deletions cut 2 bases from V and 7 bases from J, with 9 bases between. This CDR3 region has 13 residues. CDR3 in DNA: TGTGCCAGCAGTGAATTTACGTTTAATGAGCAGTTCTTC. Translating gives CASSEFTFNEQFF.

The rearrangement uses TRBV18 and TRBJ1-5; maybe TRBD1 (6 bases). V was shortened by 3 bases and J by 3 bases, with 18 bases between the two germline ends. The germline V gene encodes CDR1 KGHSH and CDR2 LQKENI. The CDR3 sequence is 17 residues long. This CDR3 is CASSPQRVGGANQPQHF. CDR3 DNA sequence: TGTGCCAGCTCACCCCAGAGAGTGGGGGGGGCCAATCAGCCCCAGCATTTT.

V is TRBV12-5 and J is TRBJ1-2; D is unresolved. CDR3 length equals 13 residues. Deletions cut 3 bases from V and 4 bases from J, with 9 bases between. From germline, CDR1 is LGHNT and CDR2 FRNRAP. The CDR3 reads CASGLRHLYGYTF. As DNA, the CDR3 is TGTGCTAGTGGTTTACGGCACCTCTATGGCTACACCTTC.

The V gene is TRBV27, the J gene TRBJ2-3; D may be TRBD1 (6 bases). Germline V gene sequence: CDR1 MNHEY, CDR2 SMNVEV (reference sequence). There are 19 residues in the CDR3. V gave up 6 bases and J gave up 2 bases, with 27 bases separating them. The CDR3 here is CASRPLFTRNRVNTDTQYF. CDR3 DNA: TGTGCCAGCAGACCTCTGTTTACCCGGAACAGGGTTAACACAGATACGCAGTATTTT.

In nucleotides, the CDR3 is TGCAGTGCTAGGCTAGGTAATGAGCAGTTCTTC. It yields the protein CSARLGNEQFF. This chain links TRBV20-1 with TRBJ2-1; no clear D gene. This CDR3 region has 11 residues. Germline CDR1 DFQATT, CDR2 SNEGSKA (reference sequence). Between the trimmed V and J ends, which lost 3 bases and 7 bases, there was a span of 7 bases.

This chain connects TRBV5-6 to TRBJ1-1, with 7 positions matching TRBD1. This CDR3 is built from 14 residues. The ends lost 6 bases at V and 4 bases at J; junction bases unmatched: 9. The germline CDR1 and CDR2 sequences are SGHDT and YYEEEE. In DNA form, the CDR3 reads TGTGCCAGCAAGAAGACAGGGTGGGCCACTGAAGCTTTCTTT. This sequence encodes CASKKTGWATEAFF.

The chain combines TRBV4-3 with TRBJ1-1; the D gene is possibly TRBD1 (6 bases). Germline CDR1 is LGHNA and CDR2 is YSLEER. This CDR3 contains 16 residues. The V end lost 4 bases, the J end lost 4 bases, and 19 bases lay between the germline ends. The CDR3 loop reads CASSRVQGGESTEAFF. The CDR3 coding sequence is TGCGCCAGCAGCCGCGTACAGGGAGGGGAGAGCACTGAAGCTTTCTTT.

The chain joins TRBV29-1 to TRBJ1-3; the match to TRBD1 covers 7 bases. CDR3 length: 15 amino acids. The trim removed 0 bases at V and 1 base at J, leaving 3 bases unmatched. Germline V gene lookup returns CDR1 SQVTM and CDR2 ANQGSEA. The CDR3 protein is CSVEDRDSSGNTIYF. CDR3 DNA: TGCAGCGTTGAAGACAGGGACAGTTCTGGAAACACCATATATTTT.

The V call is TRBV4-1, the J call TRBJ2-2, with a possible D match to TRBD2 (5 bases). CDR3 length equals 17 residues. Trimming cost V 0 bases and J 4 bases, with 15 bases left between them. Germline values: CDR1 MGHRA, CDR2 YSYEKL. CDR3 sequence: CASSQDRLIGGTGELFF. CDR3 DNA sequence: TGCGCCAGCAGCCAAGATAGGTTGATAGGAGGCACCGGGGAGCTGTTTTTT.

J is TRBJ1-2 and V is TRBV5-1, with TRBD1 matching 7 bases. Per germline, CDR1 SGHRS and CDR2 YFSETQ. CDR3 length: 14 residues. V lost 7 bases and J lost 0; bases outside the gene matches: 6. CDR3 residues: CASGGQETNYGYTF. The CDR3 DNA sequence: TGCGCCAGCGGAGGACAGGAAACTAACTATGGCTACACCTTC.

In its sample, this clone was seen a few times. CDR3 sequence: CASSLWPYEQYF. DNA of the CDR3: TGTGCCAGCAGTTTATGGCCCTACGAGCAGTACTTC. The genes are TRBV28 and TRBJ2-7; no definite D call. V was clipped by 0 bases and J by 2 bases, with 2 bases between them. This CDR3 has 12 amino acids. The germline CDR1 and CDR2 sequences are MDHEN and SYDVKM. Full variable domain (outside the CDR3, taken from reference TRBV28 and TRBJ2-7): DVKVTQSSRYLVKRTGEKVFLECVQDMDHENMFWYRQDPGLGLRLIYFSYDVKMKEKGDIPEGYSVSREKKERFSLILESASTNQTSMYLCASSLWPYEQYFGPGTRLTVT.

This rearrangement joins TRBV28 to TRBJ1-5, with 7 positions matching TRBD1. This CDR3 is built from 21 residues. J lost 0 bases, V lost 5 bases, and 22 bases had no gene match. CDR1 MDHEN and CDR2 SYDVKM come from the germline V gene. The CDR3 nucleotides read TGTGCCAGCAGTCCTATTGGCCCCCCGACAGGGAACGTTAATAGCAATCAGCCCCAGCATTTT. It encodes CASSPIGPPTGNVNSNQPQHF.

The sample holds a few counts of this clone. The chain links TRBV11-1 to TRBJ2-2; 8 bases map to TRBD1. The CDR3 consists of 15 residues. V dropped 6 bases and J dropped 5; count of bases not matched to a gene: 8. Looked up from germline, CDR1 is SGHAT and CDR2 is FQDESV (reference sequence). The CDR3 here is CASSSDRGGTGELFF. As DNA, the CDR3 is TGTGCCAGCAGTTCCGACAGGGGCGGAACCGGGGAGCTGTTTTTT.

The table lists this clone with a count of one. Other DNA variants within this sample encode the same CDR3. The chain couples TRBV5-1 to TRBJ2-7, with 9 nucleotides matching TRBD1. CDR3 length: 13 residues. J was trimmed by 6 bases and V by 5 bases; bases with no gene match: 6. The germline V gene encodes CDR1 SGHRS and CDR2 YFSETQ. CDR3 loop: CASSLGQGREQYF. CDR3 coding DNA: TGCGCCAGCAGTCTTGGACAGGGGCGCGAGCAGTACTTC.

In DNA form, the CDR3 reads TGTGCCAGCAGTCCTACAGGGGCTTGGACCGGGGAGCTGTTTTTT. Translated: CASSPTGAWTGELFF. This chain connects TRBV27 to TRBJ2-2; 7 bases align to TRBD1. After removal of 5 bases from V and 5 bases from J, the junction contained 8 bases not matched to a gene. Germline CDR1 is MNHEY and CDR2 is SMNVEV (reference sequence). The CDR3 has 15 residues.

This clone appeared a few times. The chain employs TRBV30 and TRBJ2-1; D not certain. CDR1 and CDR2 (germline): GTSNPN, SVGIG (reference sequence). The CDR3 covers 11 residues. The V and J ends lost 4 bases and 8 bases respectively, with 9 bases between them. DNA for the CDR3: TGTGCCTGGACTAAGGGCCATGAGCAGTTCTTC. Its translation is CAWTKGHEQFF. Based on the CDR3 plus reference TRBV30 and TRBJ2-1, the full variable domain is SQTIHQWPATLVQPVGSPLSLECTVEGTSNPNLYWYRQAAGRGLQLLFYSVGIGQISSEVPQNLSASRPQDRQFILSSKKLLLSDSGFYLCAWTKGHEQFFGPGTRLTVL.

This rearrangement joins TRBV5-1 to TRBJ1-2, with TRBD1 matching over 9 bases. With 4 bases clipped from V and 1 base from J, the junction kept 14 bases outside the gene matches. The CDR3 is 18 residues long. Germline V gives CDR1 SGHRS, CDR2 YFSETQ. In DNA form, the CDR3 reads TGCGCCAGCAGCATTCAAACACCCGGGACAGGGATTAACTATGGCTACACCTTC. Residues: CASSIQTPGTGINYGYTF.